This T cell receptor beta chain stems from a study of blood T cell repertoires in COVID-19. The protocol was immunoSEQ multiplex PCR, while the TCRdb copy is restricted to in-frame clones and leaves out a portion. In the table there are more than 250,000 clones, 86% of which are singletons. This CDR3 is 17 amino acids long. The junction had 9 bases not matched to a gene; V was cut back by 4 bases and J by 0 bases. Germline loops: CDR1 LGHDT, CDR2 YNNKEL (reference sequence). Sequenced sample: peripheral blood. The sequence was collected from a man in his late teens or twenties with active or convalescent COVID-19. The chain couples TRBV3-1 (or the pseudogene TRBV3-2) to TRBJ1-3; 7 positions agree with TRBD1. The CDR3 protein is CASSRSGNRGSGNTIYF. The CDR3 nucleotides read TGTGCCAGCAGCCGGAGTGGAAACAGGGGCTCTGGAAACACCATATATTTT.